This entry lists 10 T cell receptor beta chains sequenced from one sample in a study of immune heterogeneity within non-small cell lung tumors. Bulk tumor genomic DNA served as template, at roughly 600 ng per sample. Several biopsies were collected from each primary tumor during surgery. They were spaced as far apart as possible within the tumor mass. Patients went through curative surgery, and their non-small cell lung cancer was untreated and newly diagnosed. Amplification of TCR beta CDR3 was performed by multiplex PCR with 32 V and 13 J primers. TCRdb analysed the multiplex PCR reads with MiXCR anew, one entry per CDR3 protein. The sample holds 20,000 to 25,000 distinct CDR3 sequences, about 30% seen once. The sample taken for sequencing was lung tumor tissue. These receptors were taken from a man between 35 and 55 years old with non-small cell lung cancer.

The chain recombines TRBV30 with TRBJ2-2; D is unclear. This CDR3 comprises 12 residues. Germline CDR1 is GTSNPN and CDR2 is SVGIG (reference sequence). Trimming took off 5 bases at V and 6 bases at J, with 10 bases between the two ends. CDR3 amino acids: CAWEYHAGELFF. CDR3 coding DNA: TGTGCCTGGGAGTACCACGCCGGGGAGCTGTTTTTT. Using reference TRBV30 and TRBJ2-2 for the parts outside the CDR3, the full variable domain is SQTIHQWPATLVQPVGSPLSLECTVEGTSNPNLYWYRQAAGRGLQLLFYSVGIGQISSEVPQNLSASRPQDRQFILSSKKLLLSDSGFYLCAWEYHAGELFFGEGSRLTVL.

In this sample, this clonotype is medium-sized. The chain has TRBV30 and TRBJ1-2; the D gene is possibly TRBD1 (5 bases). Germline V CDR1 and CDR2: GTSNPN, SVGIG (reference sequence). The length of the CDR3 is 13 residues. V shed 2 bases and J shed 4 bases, with 11 bases lying between them. The CDR3 protein is CAWSSGTTYGYTF. The CDR3, as DNA: TGTGCCTGGAGTTCCGGGACTACCTATGGCTACACCTTC.

This clonotype was observed a handful of times. V is TRBV5-1 and J is TRBJ2-1; 8 nucleotides align to TRBD1. Trimming at V came to 4 bases and at J to 3 bases, leaving 6 bases not matched to a gene. The CDR3 sequence is 15 residues long. CDR1 is SGHRS, CDR2 YFSETQ, per germline. The DNA for the CDR3 is TGCGCCAGCAGCCCGACCGGGACAGGCTACAATGAGCAGTTCTTC. It codes for CASSPTGTGYNEQFF.

As to this clonotype: This could be a read error, since a much larger clone is one nucleotide away. The rearrangement uses TRBV19 and TRBJ2-3; D could derive from TRBD1 or TRBD2 (5 bases each). The CDR3 totals 15 residues. Trimming cost V 1 base and J 4 bases, with 12 bases left between them. Germline CDR1 and CDR2: LNHDA and SQIVND (reference sequence). CDR3 loop: CASSIGGAGADTQYF. In DNA form, the CDR3 reads TGTGCCAGTAGTATAGGTGGGGCCGGGGCAGATACGCAGTATTTT.

This chain's CDR3 is CASTPLVGSTDTQYF. CDR3 sequence (DNA): TGCGCCAGCACCCCCCTAGTGGGGAGCACAGATACGCAGTATTTT. The rearrangement uses TRBV5-1 and TRBJ2-3; D is unresolved. CDR3 length equals 15 residues. The V end was cut by 6 bases, the J end by 0 bases, with 14 bases between. The germline gives CDR1 SGHRS, CDR2 YFSETQ.

This clonotype was counted a few times. Since a much larger clone is just one base distant, this may be a read error. The chain carries TRBV6-4 and TRBJ1-2, with D perhaps TRBD1 (6 bases). This CDR3 region has 13 residues. V lost 10 bases to trimming and J lost 7 bases, with 19 bases between them. Germline assignment: CDR1 MRHNA and CDR2 SNTAGT. CDR3 nucleotides: TGTGCCACCAACAGGGACCTCATACGTGGCTACACCTTC. This encodes CATNRDLIRGYTF.

CDR3 in amino acids: CSAPRGSEQFF. The DNA of the CDR3 is TGCAGTGCTCCCAGGGGTAGTGAGCAGTTCTTC. This chain joins TRBV20-1 and TRBJ2-1, with D perhaps matching TRBD1 (6 bases). V was clipped by 5 bases and J by 9 bases, with 11 bases between them. In germline, CDR1 is DFQATT, CDR2 SNEGSKA (reference sequence). The CDR3 loop spans 11 amino acids.

This clonotype has just a few counts. The genes are TRBV4-2 and TRBJ1-2; D is ambiguous. V lost 1 base and J 4 bases, leaving 13 bases between the germline ends. Germline loops: CDR1 LGHNA, CDR2 YNFKEQ. There are 15 residues in the CDR3. The CDR3 loop reads CASSQALGRTYGYTF. DNA of the CDR3: TGTGCCAGCAGCCAAGCCTTGGGCAGAACCTATGGCTACACCTTC.

Details on this clonotype: A single base separates this from a much larger clone, so it may be a read error. V and J are TRBV25-1 and TRBJ2-7, with TRBD2 as a possible D gene (6 bases). Germline V CDR1 and CDR2: MGHDK, SYGVNS. The CDR3 contains 13 residues. The CDR3 protein is CDSSALGGLEQYF. DNA of the CDR3: TGTGACAGCAGTGCCCTGGGGGGACTCGAGCAGTACTTC.

As regards this clonotype: A much larger clone lies one base from this, so it may be a read error. The J gene is TRBJ1-2, the V gene TRBV6-1, with D perhaps matching TRBD1 (5 bases). V was cut by 2 bases and J by 7 bases, with 14 bases left in between. CDR1 and CDR2 from the germline V gene are MNHNS and SASEGT. The CDR3 has 14 amino acids. For the CDR3, the DNA is TGTGCCAGCAGTGAAATCTTGGGGGGTACTGGCTACACCTTC. Translation gives CASSEILGGTGYTF.